A selection of T cell receptor beta chains follows, all from one sample in a study of blood T cell repertoires in COVID-19. Profiling relied on immunoSEQ multiplex PCR, and the TCRdb table lists in-frame clones only, not all of them. This table holds about 260,000 clones, around 89% found once. Sequenced material: peripheral blood. The receptors derive from a man in his 60s who had recovered from COVID-19. CDR3s include the opening cysteine and the closing phenylalanine or tryptophan. A D gene is named only where the DNA matches it firmly. Rows may omit the clone size; those that give it use once, few, many or a size class.

>-|-|TRBV7-9|TRBJ2-7
CASNPGIEQYF
TGTGCCAGCAATCCAGGGATCGAGCAGTACTTC
>-|-|TRBV6-5|TRBJ2-1
CASRLQGYNEQFF
TGTGCCAGCAGGCTTCAGGGGTACAATGAGCAGTTCTTC
>-|TRBD1|TRBV18|TRBJ2-1
CASSRPGQGFNEQFF
TGTGCCAGCTCTCGCCCGGGACAGGGGTTCAATGAGCAGTTCTTC
>-|-|TRBV12-3/TRBV12-4|TRBJ2-7
CASSLDISYEQYF
TGTGCCAGCAGTTTGGACATATCCTACGAGCAGTACTTC
>-|TRBD1|TRBV19|TRBJ2-7
CASSTPGNRGQSYEQYF
TGTGCCAGTAGTACCCCCGGAAACAGGGGCCAATCCTACGAGCAGTACTTC
>-|TRBD1|TRBV5-1|TRBJ2-2
CASSLEGTGGTGELFF
TGCGCCAGCAGCTTGGAAGGGACAGGGGGCACCGGGGAGCTGTTTTTT
>-|TRBD1|TRBV5-1|TRBJ2-2
CASSLGSGGGGTGELFF
TGCGCCAGCAGCTTGGGGTCAGGGGGCGGCGGCACCGGGGAGCTGTTTTTT
>once|TRBD2|TRBV2|TRBJ2-5
CASSEPTSGGDFQGTQYF
TGTGCCAGCAGTGAACCGACTAGCGGGGGGGACTTCCAAGGGACCCAGTACTTC
>-|-|TRBV6-6|TRBJ2-6
CASSRSGGHSGANVLTF
TGTGCCAGCAGTCGTTCTGGCGGTCACTCTGGGGCCAACGTCCTGACTTTC
>-|-|TRBV6-1|TRBJ1-5
CASSEVRSHSNQPQHF
TGTGCCAGCAGTGAGGTGAGGAGTCATAGCAATCAGCCCCAGCATTTT
>-|-|TRBV6-2/TRBV6-3|TRBJ1-1
CASSYRLNEAFF
TGTGCCAGCAGTTACCGGTTGAATGAAGCTTTCTTT
>-|-|TRBV18|TRBJ1-1
CASSPYPTGGVNTEAFF
TGTGCCAGCTCACCCTACCCGACCGGAGGGGTGAACACTGAAGCTTTCTTT
>-|TRBD1|TRBV5-1|TRBJ2-1
CASSPGTGRTDEQFF
TGCGCCAGCAGCCCGGGGACAGGGCGAACCGATGAGCAGTTCTTC
>-|TRBD1|TRBV6-4|TRBJ1-5
CASSDVTGQGPYSNQPQHF
TGTGCCAGCAGTGACGTCACGGGACAGGGCCCTTATAGCAATCAGCCCCAGCATTTT
>-|-|TRBV5-4|TRBJ2-1
CASSLVRSYNEQFF
TGTGCCAGCAGCTTGGTCAGATCCTACAATGAGCAGTTCTTC
>-|TRBD2|TRBV9|TRBJ2-3
CASSVGGLARSTDTQYF
TGTGCCAGCAGCGTAGGGGGACTAGCGAGGAGCACAGATACGCAGTATTTT
>few|-|TRBV6-5|TRBJ2-7
CASSYSRGSSYEQYF
TGTGCCAGCAGTTACTCGAGGGGGAGCTCCTACGAGCAGTACTTC
>-|-|TRBV15|TRBJ1-3
CATSRAHRVAGNTIYF
TGTGCCACCAGCAGAGCCCACAGGGTAGCTGGAAACACCATATATTTT
>-|-|TRBV6-5|TRBJ2-1
CASSYGLGSYNEQFF
TGTGCCAGCAGTTACGGGCTGGGTTCCTACAATGAGCAGTTCTTC
>-|TRBD2|TRBV19|TRBJ2-5
CASSIGGGNLYQETQYF
TGTGCCAGTAGTATAGGGGGGGGGAACCTGTACCAAGAGACCCAGTACTTC
>once|-|TRBV5-8|TRBJ1-1
CASSLGNPPGVNTEAFF
TGTGCCAGCAGCTTGGGAAATCCCCCAGGGGTGAACACTGAAGCTTTCTTT
>-|-|TRBV27|TRBJ1-6
CASSLLDSPLHF
TGTGCCAGCAGTCTATTAGATTCACCCCTCCACTTT
>-|-|TRBV30|TRBJ1-2
CAWSNHGKANYGYTF
TGTGCCTGGAGTAATCACGGTAAAGCTAACTATGGCTACACCTTC
>-|-|TRBV4-2|TRBJ2-2
CASSALQRNTGELFF
TGTGCCAGCAGCGCCCTCCAGCGGAACACCGGGGAGCTGTTTTTT
>few|TRBD2|TRBV9|TRBJ2-1
CASSVLSGGASYNEQFF
TGTGCCAGCAGCGTTCTGAGCGGGGGGGCATCCTACAATGAGCAGTTCTTC
>-|TRBD1|TRBV18|TRBJ2-5
CASSREQGAVETQYF
TGTGCCAGCTCACGTGAACAGGGGGCTGTAGAGACCCAGTACTTC
>few|TRBD1|TRBV6-1|TRBJ1-4
CASSALGTGVATNEKLFF
TGTGCCAGCAGTGCTCTAGGGACAGGGGTTGCAACTAATGAAAAACTGTTTTTT
>-|-|TRBV27|TRBJ2-5
CASSLSSSGRYQETQYF
TGTGCCAGCAGTTTATCGTCAAGCGGGCGATACCAAGAGACCCAGTACTTC
>-|TRBD1|TRBV12-3/TRBV12-4|TRBJ2-5
CASRYGTEETQYF
TGTGCCAGCAGATACGGGACAGAAGAGACCCAGTACTTC
>-|-|TRBV5-1|TRBJ1-6
CASSLRGSGAGSPLHF
TGCGCCAGCAGCCTAAGAGGGTCAGGGGCCGGTTCACCCCTCCACTTT
>-|TRBD2|TRBV6-5|TRBJ2-5
CASRKDGGEETQYF
TGTGCCAGCCGAAAGGACGGGGGGGAGGAGACCCAGTACTTC
>-|TRBD1|TRBV15|TRBJ2-7
CATSWDREYEQYF
TGTGCCACCAGCTGGGACAGGGAATACGAGCAGTACTTC
>-|TRBD2|TRBV4-1|TRBJ2-5
CASSQGLAGEETQYF
TGCGCCAGCAGCCAAGGGCTAGCGGGGGAAGAGACCCAGTACTTC
>-|TRBD2|TRBV15|TRBJ2-3
CATLAGGNTQYF
TGTGCCACCTTAGCGGGGGGGAATACGCAGTATTTT
>-|-|TRBV30|TRBJ1-4
CAWTRVSGFNEKLFF
TGTGCCTGGACCCGGGTATCAGGGTTTAATGAAAAACTGTTTTTT
>once|-|TRBV9|TRBJ2-5
CASSVHTVGRETQYF
TGTGCCAGCAGCGTACACACGGTGGGGCGAGAGACCCAGTACTTC
>-|TRBD1|TRBV9|TRBJ1-1
CASSPRTGGGTEAFF
TGTGCCAGCAGCCCACGGACAGGGGGAGGCACTGAAGCTTTCTTT
>-|-|TRBV7-8|TRBJ1-6
CASSPSGTNSPLHF
TGTGCCAGCAGCCCGTCAGGCACTAATTCACCCCTCCACTTT
>once|-|TRBV10-2|TRBJ2-2
CASSAQANTGELFF
TGCGCCAGCAGTGCCCAGGCGAACACCGGGGAGCTGTTTTTT
>-|-|TRBV3-1/TRBV3-2|TRBJ2-7
CASSPRVRYEQYF
TGTGCCAGCAGCCCCCGGGTCCGCTACGAGCAGTACTTC